These 20 T cell receptor beta chains originate from one sample sequenced in a study of blood T cell repertoires in COVID-19. The repertoire was sequenced with immunoSEQ multiplex PCR; TCRdb's copy has only in-frame clones and lacks some. The repertoire has some 350,000 clones, approximately 88% of them found once; the top ten carry less than 6.5%. Material for sequencing was PBMCs or T cells enriched from blood (not recorded which). All receptors come from a man aged 25 to 40 who had recovered from COVID-19.

The V and J genes are TRBV3-1 (or the pseudogene TRBV3-2) and TRBJ1-3, with 8 bases aligning to TRBD1. Looked up from germline, CDR1 is LGHDT and CDR2 is YNNKEL (reference sequence). With 1 base clipped from V and 4 bases from J, the junction kept 6 bases outside the gene matches. The CDR3 sequence is 16 residues long. DNA of the CDR3: TGTGCCAGCAGCCAAGGGGGGACAGGATACGGAAACACCATATATTTT. Protein sequence: CASSQGGTGYGNTIYF.

The chain's CDR3 is CASSQDRHYEQYF. The DNA for the CDR3 is TGTGCCAGCAGCCAGGACAGGCACTACGAGCAGTACTTC. The genes are TRBV5-6 and TRBJ2-7, with 7 bases aligning to TRBD1. The V segment lost 4 bases and the J segment 3 bases; nucleotides outside the gene matches: 4. Germline CDR1 is SGHDT and CDR2 is YYEEEE. CDR3 length: 13 residues.

V usage is TRBV28 and J usage is TRBJ1-6; no definite D call. Germline V CDR1 and CDR2: MDHEN, SYDVKM. The CDR3 sequence is 16 residues long. The ends were cut back, 2 bases at V and 9 bases at J, with 17 bases in the middle. This CDR3 is CASSLGGSGVGSPLHF. CDR3 coding DNA: TGTGCCAGCAGTTTAGGAGGCTCTGGGGTGGGTTCACCCCTCCACTTT.

V usage is TRBV7-8 and J usage is TRBJ1-5; no reliable D call. Trimming stripped 5 bases from V and 7 bases from J, with 9 bases between. The length of the CDR3 is 12 residues. The germline gives CDR1 SGHVS, CDR2 FQNEAQ. CDR3: CASSLSAQPQHF. DNA for the CDR3: TGTGCCAGCAGCCTCAGCGCCCAGCCCCAGCATTTT.

The CDR3 loop reads CASSLATAGFETQYF. The CDR3, as DNA: TGTGCCAGCAGCTTAGCGACGGCGGGGTTTGAGACCCAGTACTTC. The rearrangement links TRBV7-9 to TRBJ2-5, with D possibly TRBD2 on 6 matching bases. V lost 0 bases and J lost 5, with 13 bases in between. This CDR3 is built from 15 residues. Germline-derived CDR1 and CDR2 are SEHNR and FQNEAQ (reference sequence).

This rearrangement joins TRBV6-1 to TRBJ2-3; D not certain. Germline lookup yields CDR1 MNHNS and CDR2 SASEGT. V was pared by 2 bases and J by 5 bases, with 5 bases between. The CDR3 contains 12 residues. The CDR3: CASSEILDTQYF. In DNA form, the CDR3 reads TGTGCCAGCAGTGAAATCCTAGATACGCAGTATTTT.

This clone was counted once. This chain links TRBV10-3 with TRBJ1-6; D may be TRBD1 (6 bases). Trimming stripped 0 bases from V and 1 base from J, with 10 bases between. This CDR3 has 17 residues. CDR1 and CDR2 (germline): ENHRY, SYGVKD. The CDR3 nucleotides are TGTGCCATCAGTGAGTCGCAGGGGCGATCCTATAATTCACCCCTCCACTTT. Its protein is CAISESQGRSYNSPLHF.

The rearrangement joins TRBV18 to TRBJ2-7; 10 positions agree with TRBD2. The CDR3 length is 15 residues. With 6 bases clipped from V and 0 bases from J, the junction kept 5 bases outside the gene matches. Germline CDR1 KGHSH, CDR2 LQKENI. The CDR3 spells CASSPGLAASYEQYF. CDR3 coding DNA: TGTGCCAGCTCCCCCGGACTAGCGGCCTCCTACGAGCAGTACTTC.

The chain joins TRBV6-5 to TRBJ1-2, with 8 bases matching TRBD1. CDR1 MNHEY and CDR2 SVGAGI come from the germline V gene. V lost 5 bases, J lost 8 bases, and 7 bases stayed unmatched. The CDR3 runs 13 residues. The CDR3 DNA follows: TGTGCCAGCAGTCCTCGGACAGGGAGAGGCTACACCTTC. Its translation: CASSPRTGRGYTF.

This chain connects TRBV7-9 to TRBJ2-3; 7 bases align to TRBD1. The ends lost 6 bases at V and 3 bases at J; junction bases unmatched: 9. In germline, CDR1 is SEHNR, CDR2 FQNEAQ (reference sequence). The CDR3 runs to 15 residues. The DNA of the CDR3 is TGTGCCAGCAGTCCCTGGACAGGCGGGACAGATACGCAGTATTTT. Its translation is CASSPWTGGTDTQYF.

The V gene is TRBV24-1, the J gene TRBJ2-2; 10 positions agree with TRBD1. J gave up 10 bases and V 4 bases, and 8 bases lay outside the gene matches. Per the germline V gene, CDR1 is KGHDR and CDR2 is SFDVKD. The CDR3 runs 15 residues. This CDR3 is CATSDQLGTGEELFF. The CDR3 nucleotides are TGTGCCACCAGTGACCAACTCGGGACAGGGGAGGAGCTGTTTTTT.

The gene calls are TRBV11-3 and TRBJ2-2, with D perhaps matching TRBD2 (5 bases). Germline V CDR1 and CDR2: SGHNT, YENEEA. Trimming left V 5 bases short and J 5 bases short, with 15 bases between. The CDR3 totals 15 residues. The CDR3 DNA sequence: TGTGCCAGCAGCCCCGGTCGGTGGGAGACCGGGGAGCTGTTTTTT. As protein: CASSPGRWETGELFF.

Comments on this clone: This same CDR3 is encoded by further DNA sequences in the sample. The chain combines TRBV5-1 with TRBJ2-3; TRBD2 is a possible D gene (6 bases). CDR1 and CDR2 from the germline V gene are SGHRS and YFSETQ. This CDR3 region has 13 residues. V dropped 5 bases and J dropped 2 bases, with 9 bases sitting between them. The chain's CDR3 is CASSSGSTDTQYF. CDR3 DNA: TGCGCCAGCAGTAGCGGATCCACAGATACGCAGTATTTT.

The V call is TRBV19, the J call TRBJ1-1; D is undetermined. The CDR3 length is 11 residues. The germline gives CDR1 LNHDA, CDR2 SQIVND (reference sequence). Trimming removed 9 bases at V and 1 base at J, with 6 bases between. This chain's CDR3 is CASRRNTEAFF. In DNA form, the CDR3 reads TGTGCCAGCCGCAGGAACACTGAAGCTTTCTTT. The full variable domain, its missing parts supplied by reference TRBV19 and TRBJ1-1, is DGGITQSPKYLFRKEGQNVTLSCEQNLNHDAMYWYRQDPGQGLRLIYYSQIVNDFQKGDIAEGYSVSREKKESFPLTVTSAQKNPTAFYLCASRRNTEAFFGQGTRLTVV.

V gene TRBV7-9 combines with J gene TRBJ2-1; weak D call: TRBD2 (5 bases). V lost 3 bases, J lost 5 bases, and 11 bases lay in between. The CDR3 contains 14 residues. Germline CDR1 SEHNR, CDR2 FQNEAQ (reference sequence). CDR3 sequence: CASSLGGPHNEQFF. The CDR3 bases are TGTGCCAGCAGCTTGGGCGGGCCCCACAATGAGCAGTTCTTC. Full variable domain (missing parts from reference TRBV7-9 and TRBJ2-1): DTGVSQNPRHKITKRGQNVTFRCDPISEHNRLYWYRQTLGQGPEFLTYFQNEAQLEKSRLLSDRFSAERPKGSFSTLEIQRTEQGDSAMYLCASSLGGPHNEQFFGPGTRLTVL.

V is TRBV6-5 and J is TRBJ1-6; 8 bases are a match to TRBD1. This CDR3 is built from 15 residues. The V segment lost 6 bases and the J segment 4 bases; nucleotides outside the gene matches: 5. Germline CDR1 and CDR2: MNHEY and SVGAGI. The CDR3 here is CASSAWTGYNSPLHF. The DNA for the CDR3 is TGTGCCAGCAGCGCCTGGACAGGGTATAATTCACCCCTCCACTTT.

J is TRBJ2-1 and V is TRBV7-9, with 9 nucleotides matching TRBD2. Unmatched junction bases numbered 12, after V lost 5 bases and J lost 7 bases. The CDR3 has 16 amino acids. Per the germline V gene, CDR1 is SEHNR and CDR2 is FQNEAQ (reference sequence). CDR3 nucleotides: TGTGCCAGCAGCCCAGCGGGACTAGCAGGGTGGAATGAGCAGTTCTTC. Protein: CASSPAGLAGWNEQFF. The full variable domain, in which reference TRBV7-9 and TRBJ2-1 provide the parts outside the CDR3, is DTGVSQNPRHKITKRGQNVTFRCDPISEHNRLYWYRQTLGQGPEFLTYFQNEAQLEKSRLLSDRFSAERPKGSFSTLEIQRTEQGDSAMYLCASSPAGLAGWNEQFFGPGTRLTVL.

J is TRBJ2-3 and V is TRBV30; D unclear. CDR3 length equals 14 residues. Germline V lookup: CDR1 GTSNPN, CDR2 SVGIG (reference sequence). V lost 5 bases to trimming and J lost 0 bases, with 12 bases between them. This CDR3 is CAWGWASSTDTQYF. In nucleotides, the CDR3 is TGTGCCTGGGGCTGGGCGTCTAGCACAGATACGCAGTATTTT.

The genes are TRBV10-2 and TRBJ1-2; 7 bases line up with TRBD1. Per the germline V gene, CDR1 is WSHSY and CDR2 is SAAADI. After removal of 0 bases from V and 10 bases from J, the junction contained 5 bases not matched to a gene. The CDR3 is made up of 13 amino acids. CDR3 protein: CASSESRQGHYTF. In DNA form, the CDR3 reads TGCGCCAGCAGTGAGTCGAGACAGGGTCACTACACCTTC.

This clone was seen just once. The J gene is TRBJ1-5, the V gene TRBV7-9, with a tentative D call TRBD1 (6 bases). The germline V gene has CDR1 SEHNR and CDR2 FQNEAQ (reference sequence). The V gene lost 5 bases and the J gene lost 0 bases, with 17 bases spanning the gap. This CDR3 comprises 17 residues. CDR3 sequence: CASSPTGQEYSNQPQHF. The CDR3 DNA is TGTGCCAGCAGCCCGACGGGACAAGAGTATAGCAATCAGCCCCAGCATTTT.